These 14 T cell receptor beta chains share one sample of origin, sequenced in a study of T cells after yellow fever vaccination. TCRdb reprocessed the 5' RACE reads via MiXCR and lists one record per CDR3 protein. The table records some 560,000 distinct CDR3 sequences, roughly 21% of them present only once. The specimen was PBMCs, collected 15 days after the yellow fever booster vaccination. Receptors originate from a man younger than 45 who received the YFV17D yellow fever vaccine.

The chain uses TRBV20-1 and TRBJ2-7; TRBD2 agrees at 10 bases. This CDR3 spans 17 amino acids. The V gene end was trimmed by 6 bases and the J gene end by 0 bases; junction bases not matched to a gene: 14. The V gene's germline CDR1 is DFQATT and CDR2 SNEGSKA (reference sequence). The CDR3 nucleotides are TGCAGTGCCGTGCGGCTAGCGGGAGATAGGGGCTCCTACGAGCAGTACTTC. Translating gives CSAVRLAGDRGSYEQYF.

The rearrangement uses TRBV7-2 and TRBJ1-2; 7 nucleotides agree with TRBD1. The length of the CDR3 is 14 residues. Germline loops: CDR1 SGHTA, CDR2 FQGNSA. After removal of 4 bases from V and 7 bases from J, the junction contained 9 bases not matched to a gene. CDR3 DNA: TGTGCCAGCAGCTACCGACAGGGCGGGGCTGGCTACACCTTC. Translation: CASSYRQGGAGYTF.

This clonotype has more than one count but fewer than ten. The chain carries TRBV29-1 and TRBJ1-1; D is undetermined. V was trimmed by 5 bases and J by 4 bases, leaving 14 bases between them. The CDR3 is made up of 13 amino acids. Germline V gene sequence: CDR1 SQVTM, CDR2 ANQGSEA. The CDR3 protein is CSVNFNPRTEAFF. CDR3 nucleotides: TGCAGCGTTAACTTTAACCCCCGCACTGAAGCTTTCTTT.

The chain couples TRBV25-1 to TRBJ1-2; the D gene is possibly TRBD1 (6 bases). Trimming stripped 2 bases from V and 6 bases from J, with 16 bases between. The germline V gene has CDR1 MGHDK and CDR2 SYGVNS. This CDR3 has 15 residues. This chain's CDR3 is CASSELRQESDGYTF. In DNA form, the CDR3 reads TGTGCCAGCAGTGAACTCCGACAGGAGTCTGATGGCTACACCTTC.

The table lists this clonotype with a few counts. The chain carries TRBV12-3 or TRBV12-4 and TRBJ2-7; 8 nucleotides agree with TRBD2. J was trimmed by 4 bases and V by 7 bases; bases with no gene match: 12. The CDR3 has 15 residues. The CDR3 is CASTKAGAVTYEQYF. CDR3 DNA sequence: TGTGCCAGCACCAAAGCGGGAGCGGTTACGTACGAGCAGTACTTC.

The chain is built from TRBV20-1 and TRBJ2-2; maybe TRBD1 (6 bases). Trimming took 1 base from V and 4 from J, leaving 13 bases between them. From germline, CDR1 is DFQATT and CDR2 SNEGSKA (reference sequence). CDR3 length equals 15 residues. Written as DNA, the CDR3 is TGCAGTGCTAGAGGATACAGGGCGGCCACCGGGGAGCTGTTTTTT. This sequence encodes CSARGYRAATGELFF.

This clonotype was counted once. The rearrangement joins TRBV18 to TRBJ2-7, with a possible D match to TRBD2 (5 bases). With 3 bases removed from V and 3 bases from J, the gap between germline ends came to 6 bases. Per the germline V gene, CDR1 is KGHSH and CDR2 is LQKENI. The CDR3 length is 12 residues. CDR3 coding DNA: TGTGCCAGCTCACCTGACTACTACGAGCAGTACTTC. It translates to CASSPDYYEQYF.

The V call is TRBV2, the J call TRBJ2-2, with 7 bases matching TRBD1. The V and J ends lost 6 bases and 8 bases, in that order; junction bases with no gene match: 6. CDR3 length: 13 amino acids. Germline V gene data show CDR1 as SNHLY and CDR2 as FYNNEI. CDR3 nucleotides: TGTGCCAGCAGAGCGACAGGGATTGGGGAGCTGTTTTTT. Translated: CASRATGIGELFF.

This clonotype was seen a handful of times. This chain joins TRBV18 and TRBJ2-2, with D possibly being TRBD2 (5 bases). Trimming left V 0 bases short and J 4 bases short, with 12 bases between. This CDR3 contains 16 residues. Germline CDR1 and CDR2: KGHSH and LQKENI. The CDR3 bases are TGTGCCAGCTCACCACCTGCCCTCGGAGGCACCGGGGAGCTGTTTTTT. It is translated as CASSPPALGGTGELFF.

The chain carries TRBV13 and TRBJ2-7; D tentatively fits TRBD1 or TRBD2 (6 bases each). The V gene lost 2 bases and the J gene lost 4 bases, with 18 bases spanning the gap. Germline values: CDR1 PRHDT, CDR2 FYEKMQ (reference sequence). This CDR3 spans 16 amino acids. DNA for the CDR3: TGTGCCAGCAGCTTACGGGGGCGGTCTGGGGTTTACGAGCAGTACTTC. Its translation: CASSLRGRSGVYEQYF.

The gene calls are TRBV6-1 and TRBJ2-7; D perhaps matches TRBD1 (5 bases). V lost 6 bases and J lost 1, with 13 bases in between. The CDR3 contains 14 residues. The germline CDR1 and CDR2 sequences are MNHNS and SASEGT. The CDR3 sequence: CASRGPLSSYEQYF. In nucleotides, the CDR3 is TGTGCCAGCAGGGGGCCGCTATCTTCCTACGAGCAGTACTTC.

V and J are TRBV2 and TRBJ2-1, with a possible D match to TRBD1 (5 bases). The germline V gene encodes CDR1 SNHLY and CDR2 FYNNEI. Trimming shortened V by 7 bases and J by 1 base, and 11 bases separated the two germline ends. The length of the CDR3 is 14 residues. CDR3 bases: TGTGCCAGCACCACCGGACAATCCTACAATGAGCAGTTCTTC. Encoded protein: CASTTGQSYNEQFF.

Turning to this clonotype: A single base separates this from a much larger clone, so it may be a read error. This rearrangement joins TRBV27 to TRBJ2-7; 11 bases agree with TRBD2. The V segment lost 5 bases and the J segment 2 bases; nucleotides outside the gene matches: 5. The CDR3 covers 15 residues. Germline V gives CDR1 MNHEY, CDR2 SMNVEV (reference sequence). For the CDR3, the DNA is TGTGCCAGCAGTGAATTAGCGGGGGGGGCCTACGAGCAGTACTTC. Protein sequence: CASSELAGGAYEQYF.

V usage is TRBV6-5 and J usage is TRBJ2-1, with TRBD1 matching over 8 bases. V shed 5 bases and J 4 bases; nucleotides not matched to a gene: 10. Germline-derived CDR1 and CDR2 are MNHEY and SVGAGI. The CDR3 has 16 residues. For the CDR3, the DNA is TGTGCCAGCAGTCTCACCGGGACAGGTGGTTACAATGAGCAGTTCTTC. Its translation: CASSLTGTGGYNEQFF.